This section outlines one T cell receptor (beta chain) sequence together with its context. Antigen specificity is unknown. V was pared by 2 bases and J by 3 bases, with 20 bases between. Germline CDR1 and CDR2: SQVTM and ANQGSEA. The CDR3 runs to 16 residues. The study ran its PCR with 60 Vbeta and 13 Jbeta primers. Profiled with immunoSEQ multiplex PCR; TCRdb holds only in-frame clones, not every one. Its table lists some 110,000 clones. The data derive from a study of cytomegalovirus exposure and HLA in healthy donors. Study findings and constraints: In a later analysis, a missense DCLRE1C variant was linked to TCR beta V- and J-gene trimming.

This chain links TRBV29-1 with TRBJ2-7; possibly TRBD2 for D (7 bases). The sequencing sample was made of PBMCs. This clonotype originated in a man aged 35 to 55 in good health and CMV-seropositive. CDR3 region: CSVEKGGEEGGYEQYF. The CDR3 bases are TGCAGCGTTGAAAAAGGGGGGGAGGAAGGGGGCTACGAGCAGTACTTC.